This T cell receptor (beta chain) originates from a study of PD-L1 blockade in urothelial cancer. The wider study: A median of about 140,000 T cells was found in the blood samples.

Produced via immunoSEQ multiplex PCR; TCRdb's table is partial and in-frame only. Here the sample spans tens of thousands of clones, about four fifths being singletons. The CDR3 is 13 residues long. Germline assignment: CDR1 MDHEN and CDR2 SYDVKM. The V end lost 4 bases, the J end lost 1 base, and 7 bases lay between the germline ends. This TCR was recovered from a man aged 65-85 years with urothelial cancer. V gene TRBV28 combines with J gene TRBJ1-2; unclear D gene. Sequenced material: PBMCs, taken around atezolizumab (anti-PD-L1) treatment. Here the CDR3 DNA reads TGTGCCAGCAGTTCCAGGATTAACTATGGCTACACCTTC. Encoded protein: CASSSRINYGYTF.